This entry concerns a single TCR beta chain. Libraries were prepared by immunoSEQ multiplex PCR; TCRdb keeps only in-frame clonotypes and omits some of them. The data hold 1.5 million to 1.9 million clones, with around 98% observed a single time. The source of the sample is a study of shared clonotypes between healthy human individuals. A split of CD4+ cells into CD45RA+ naive and CD45RA-negative memory subsets was performed. Germline V CDR1 and CDR2: SGHTA, FQGTGA. CDR3 length: 15 amino acids. The V and J ends lost 6 bases and 2 bases respectively, with 13 bases between them. What was sequenced was naive CD4+ T cells sorted from blood. The sample's subset: CD45RA+ positively selected. This TCR was recovered from a man aged 30-40 years in good health. The chain uses TRBV7-3 and TRBJ2-2; TRBD1 is a possible D gene (5 bases). CDR3 amino acids: CASSLPQGNTGELFF. The DNA of the CDR3 is TGTGCCAGCAGTCTCCCCCAGGGTAACACCGGGGAGCTGTTTTTT.